The next 2 T cell receptor beta chains were all read from a single sample in a study of blood T cell repertoires in COVID-19. TCRdb keeps only in-frame clones here, not all; method: immunoSEQ multiplex PCR. The data show about 61,000 clones, 87% seen once. The specimen was peripheral blood. The source of these receptors is an elderly man in a cohort sampled during active COVID-19.

The V and J genes are TRBV12-5 and TRBJ1-2; D not resolved. This CDR3 has 14 amino acids. V lost 7 bases and J 0 bases, leaving 12 bases between the germline ends. CDR1 is LGHNT and CDR2 is FRNRAP in the germline V gene. The CDR3 nucleotides are TGTGCTAGTGCCCCGAGCGGACCTAACTATGGCTACACCTTC. Translated: CASAPSGPNYGYTF. Supplemented by reference TRBV12-5 and TRBJ1-2, the full variable domain reads DARVTQTPRHKVTEMGQEVTMRCQPILGHNTVFWYRQTMMQGLELLAYFRNRAPLDDSGMPKDRFSAEMPDATLATLKIQPSEPRDSAVYFCASAPSGPNYGYTFGSGTRLTVV.

V is TRBV10-3 and J is TRBJ1-5; 7 bases align to TRBD1. The CDR3 extends over 14 amino acids. Looked up from germline, CDR1 is ENHRY and CDR2 is SYGVKD. Unmatched junction bases numbered 14, after V lost 8 bases and J lost 10 bases. CDR3 protein: CAIGTNDRVGPQHF. The CDR3 DNA is TGTGCCATCGGGACGAATGACAGGGTAGGCCCCCAGCATTTT.